The next 20 T cell receptor beta chains were all read from a single sample in a study of T-cell reconstitution after alpha-beta-depleted transplantation in children. TCRbeta library preparation incorporated unique molecular identifiers. TCRdb reprocessed the PCR reads via MiXCR and lists one record per CDR3 protein. The data contain approximately 430,000 distinct CDR3 sequences, around 16% of them seen just once; the ten biggest clones take up around 28%. The sequenced sample was PBMCs, mostly from graft donor cells, obtained 360 days after TCRalphabeta/CD19-depleted stem cell transplant. The receptors here all came from a boy in the first two years of life who had a stem cell transplant for Wiskott-Aldrich syndrome, so the T cells may come from the graft donor.

This clonotype was seen only once. This rearrangement joins TRBV7-2 to TRBJ2-6; D not resolved. Germline-derived CDR1 and CDR2 are SGHTA and FQGNSA. This CDR3 comprises 15 residues. V was cut by 5 bases and J by 0 bases, with 8 bases left in between. CDR3 amino acids: CASSTRNSGANVLTF. As DNA, the CDR3 is TGTGCCAGCAGCACCCGGAACTCTGGGGCCAACGTCCTGACTTTC.

The chain has TRBV28 and TRBJ2-7; possibly TRBD2 for D (6 bases). The germline gives CDR1 MDHEN, CDR2 SYDVKM. Between the trimmed V and J ends, which lost 3 bases and 5 bases, there was a span of 14 bases. The CDR3 loop spans 14 amino acids. CDR3 region: CASSLFGRLDEQYF. The CDR3 DNA reads as TGTGCCAGCAGTTTGTTCGGGAGACTCGACGAGCAGTACTTC.

The V and J genes are TRBV6-5 and TRBJ1-2; D is unclear. The CDR3 covers 15 residues. V was cut by 0 bases and J by 1 base, with 9 bases left in between. CDR1 is MNHEY, CDR2 SVGAGI, per germline. The CDR3 here is CASSYSPAFNYGYTF. The CDR3 coding sequence is TGTGCCAGCAGTTACTCTCCGGCTTTTAACTATGGCTACACCTTC.

The sample holds a few counts of this clonotype. The chain combines TRBV5-1 with TRBJ2-1; 9 bases are shared with TRBD1. This CDR3 has 15 residues. Germline assignment: CDR1 SGHRS and CDR2 YFSETQ. The V and J ends lost 0 bases and 15 bases, in that order; junction bases with no gene match: 13. Here the CDR3 DNA reads TGCGCCAGCAGCTTGGAAGGGACAGGGACTGGAGGGCGGTTCTTC. This sequence encodes CASSLEGTGTGGRFF.

This clonotype has more than one count but fewer than ten. The chain uses TRBV5-1 and TRBJ2-1; D is ambiguous. Deletions cut 9 bases from V and 5 bases from J, with 15 bases between. The length of the CDR3 is 13 residues. Germline lookup yields CDR1 SGHRS and CDR2 YFSETQ. This CDR3 is CATRVAANNEQFF. The CDR3 DNA reads TGCGCCACCAGAGTGGCGGCAAACAATGAGCAGTTCTTC.

In this sample, this clonotype turned up a few times. The genes are TRBV2 and TRBJ2-1, with 9 bases matching TRBD2. CDR1 SNHLY and CDR2 FYNNEI come from the germline V gene. The V gene end was trimmed by 4 bases and the J gene end by 8 bases; junction bases not matched to a gene: 6. There are 14 residues in the CDR3. This CDR3 reads CASSVGGGADEQFF. CDR3 sequence (DNA): TGTGCCAGCAGTGTAGGCGGGGGGGCGGATGAGCAGTTCTTC.

This clonotype was counted at least ten times. This chain connects TRBV5-1 to TRBJ2-2; no definite D call. With 3 bases removed from V and 1 base from J, the gap between germline ends came to 4 bases. This CDR3 comprises 13 residues. CDR1 is SGHRS and CDR2 is YFSETQ in the germline V gene. This CDR3 reads CASSSGNTGELFF. The CDR3 coding sequence is TGCGCCAGCAGCTCAGGGAACACCGGGGAGCTGTTTTTT.

This clonotype occurred a few times. Relative to the germline gene, one junction end is altered; a read error may explain this. The J gene is TRBJ2-5, the V gene TRBV6-1; D unclear. This CDR3 has 11 residues. CDR1 and CDR2 from the germline V gene are MNHNS and SASEGT. The CDR3 is CASSEEQPISF. CDR3 bases: TGTGCCAGCAGTGAAGAACAGCCTATAAGCTTC.

This clonotype came up many times. The junction differs from germline at one of its ends, possibly a read error. CDR3 coding DNA: TGTGCCAGCAGCTTAGTTGGGCGCTACGGCTCCCACAATGAGCAGTTCTTC. Translated: CASSLVGRYGSHNEQFF. This chain joins TRBV7-9 and TRBJ2-1; unclear D gene. This CDR3 is built from 17 residues. The V gene's germline CDR1 is SEHNR and CDR2 FQNEAQ (reference sequence).

The rearrangement uses TRBV24-1 and TRBJ2-7; unclear D gene. The CDR3 loop spans 14 amino acids. V shed 5 bases and J shed 3 bases, with 13 bases lying between them. Germline V gives CDR1 KGHDR, CDR2 SFDVKD. Written as DNA, the CDR3 is TGTGCCACCAGTGGAAGAAATTCCGTCTACGAGCAGTACTTC. Encoded protein: CATSGRNSVYEQYF.

This clonotype was counted many times. The chain couples TRBV7-9 to TRBJ2-1; 7 bases fit TRBD1. The V segment lost 6 bases and the J segment 8 bases; nucleotides outside the gene matches: 7. Germline loops: CDR1 SEHNR, CDR2 FQNEAQ (reference sequence). There are 13 residues in the CDR3. The CDR3: CASRETGFDEQFF. CDR3 nucleotides: TGTGCCAGCAGGGAGACAGGGTTCGATGAGCAGTTCTTC.

Regarding this clonotype: One end of the junction varies from germline; a read error may be responsible. The chain employs TRBV20-1 and TRBJ2-1; TRBD2 agrees at 12 bases. The CDR3 covers 17 residues. Germline V lookup: CDR1 DFQATT, CDR2 SNEGSKA (reference sequence). CDR3: CSARGPTSGSKYNEQFF. CDR3 DNA: TGCAGTGCCAGAGGCCCGACTAGCGGGAGTAAATACAATGAGCAGTTCTTC.

This clonotype was seen more than once but under ten times. The chain recombines TRBV4-3 with TRBJ2-1, with D unresolved. The germline gives CDR1 LGHNA, CDR2 YSLEER. Between the trimmed V and J ends, which lost 3 bases and 9 bases, there was a span of 9 bases. There are 12 residues in the CDR3. The CDR3 region is CASSHRSGEQFF. CDR3 DNA sequence: TGCGCCAGCAGCCATAGGAGTGGTGAGCAGTTCTTC.

This clonotype was seen only a few times. J is TRBJ2-7 and V is TRBV28, with TRBD1 identical over 8 bases. From germline, CDR1 is MDHEN and CDR2 SYDVKM. V was pared by 2 bases and J by 4 bases, with 7 bases of the junction left unmatched. The CDR3 loop spans 15 amino acids. Here the CDR3 DNA reads TGTGCCAGCAGTTTAGGTAGGACAGGGCTTTACGAGCAGTACTTC. Its protein product is CASSLGRTGLYEQYF.

The gene calls are TRBV3-1 and TRBJ1-5; D remains unclear. V gave up 1 base and J gave up 0 bases, with 16 bases separating them. This CDR3 has 18 amino acids. CDR1 LGHDT and CDR2 YNNKEL come from the germline V gene (reference sequence). CDR3 protein: CASSQGLGRLYSNQPQHF. CDR3 DNA sequence: TGTGCCAGCAGCCAAGGGCTTGGGAGACTGTATAGCAATCAGCCCCAGCATTTT.

The V gene is TRBV6-5, the J gene TRBJ2-1; TRBD2 might be the D (6 bases). Germline V gene lookup returns CDR1 MNHEY and CDR2 SVGAGI. Trimming stripped 2 bases from V and 3 bases from J, with 11 bases between. The CDR3 runs to 15 residues. For the CDR3, the DNA is TGTGCCAGCAGTTACGCTAGCGTTGGCTACAATGAGCAGTTCTTC. It encodes CASSYASVGYNEQFF.

The genes are TRBV7-2 and TRBJ2-5, with 9 nucleotides matching TRBD2. With V trimmed by 5 bases and J by 4 bases, 17 bases remained unmatched. This CDR3 has 18 residues. Germline V lookup: CDR1 SGHTA, CDR2 FQGNSA. The CDR3: CASSPRGLAGPPRETQYF. CDR3 nucleotides: TGTGCCAGCAGCCCGCGGGGTCTAGCGGGACCTCCCCGAGAGACCCAGTACTTC. Supplemented by reference TRBV7-2 and TRBJ2-5, the full variable domain reads GAGVSQSPSNKVTEKGKDVELRCDPISGHTALYWYRQSLGQGLEFLIYFQGNSAPDKSGLPSDRFSAERTGGSVSTLTIQRTQQEDSAVYLCASSPRGLAGPPRETQYFGPGTRLLVL.

DNA for the CDR3: TGTGCCAGCAGCTTAGGGGACTTACCCTACGAGCAGTACTTC. This codes for CASSLGDLPYEQYF. The V and J genes are TRBV7-6 and TRBJ2-7, with D perhaps TRBD2 (6 bases). The CDR3 contains 14 residues. V lost 1 base, J lost 2 bases, and 9 bases lay in between. In germline, CDR1 is SGHVS, CDR2 FNYEAQ. Supplemented by reference TRBV7-6 and TRBJ2-7, the full variable domain reads GAGVSQSPRYKVTKRGQDVALRCDPISGHVSLYWYRQALGQGPEFLTYFNYEAQQDKSGLPNDRFSAERPEGSISTLTIQRTEQRDSAMYRCASSLGDLPYEQYFGPGTRLTVT.

This clonotype was detected only a few times. The chain has TRBV7-9 and TRBJ2-4; either TRBD1 or TRBD2 may fit D (6 bases each). The V end was cut by 3 bases, the J end by 0 bases, with 15 bases between. The length of the CDR3 is 17 residues. The germline V gene encodes CDR1 SEHNR and CDR2 FQNEAQ (reference sequence). DNA for the CDR3: TGTGCCAGCAGCTTGGCGGGAACAGGGTTAGCCAAAAACATTCAGTACTTC. It codes for CASSLAGTGLAKNIQYF.

This clonotype has just a few counts. The chain employs TRBV25-1 and TRBJ2-5, with 7 nucleotides matching TRBD1. The CDR3 is made up of 13 amino acids. CDR1 and CDR2 from the germline V gene are MGHDK and SYGVNS. V gave up 4 bases and J gave up 4 bases; unmatched junction bases: 3. The CDR3 region is CASSAHRGETQYF. CDR3 bases: TGTGCCAGCAGTGCCCACAGGGGAGAGACCCAGTACTTC.